These 30 T cell receptor beta chains were sequenced from one sample in a study of blood T cell repertoires in COVID-19 (TCRdb year 2020). The library came from the immunoSEQ multiplex PCR assay. Drawn from immuneACCESS, this table holds only the in-frame rearrangements with V and J called that TCRdb kept. Clones are partly lost; checked studies trace under half to an unresolved V gene and leave the rest unexplained. The sample table records tens of thousands of clones; 90% of these occur just once. Of the sample, 5.3% falls within the top ten clones. Input material: peripheral blood. These TCRs come from a man aged 45 to 65 with acute or convalescent COVID-19.

The chain links TRBV29-1 to TRBJ1-6; a possible D gene is TRBD1 (5 bases). The ends were cut back, 4 bases at V and 9 bases at J, with 13 bases in the middle. The CDR3 is made up of 13 amino acids. Germline CDR1 and CDR2: SQVTM and ANQGSEA. This chain's CDR3 is CSVAGTPGSPLHF. The DNA of the CDR3 is TGCAGCGTTGCCGGGACTCCGGGTTCACCCCTCCACTTT.

J is TRBJ1-2 and V is TRBV5-6; the match to TRBD1 covers 8 bases. Trimming took 2 bases from V and 4 from J; bases not matched to a gene: 10. The CDR3 length is 16 residues. Per the germline V gene, CDR1 is SGHDT and CDR2 is YYEEEE. The CDR3, as DNA: TGTGCCAGCAGCTTCGTGACAGGGGAGGAAATCTATGGCTACACCTTC. Protein: CASSFVTGEEIYGYTF.

This clone turned up a few times. The rearrangement joins TRBV18 to TRBJ2-1; 8 nucleotides line up with TRBD2. From germline, CDR1 is KGHSH and CDR2 LQKENI. Trimming took 8 bases from V and 6 from J; bases not matched to a gene: 6. The CDR3 runs 13 residues. The CDR3 sequence: CASTGLAGNEQFF. The DNA of the CDR3 is TGTGCCAGCACGGGCCTAGCGGGCAATGAGCAGTTCTTC.

This chain joins TRBV5-8 and TRBJ1-5; TRBD1 aligns across 8 bases. From germline, CDR1 is SGHTS and CDR2 YDEGEE. This CDR3 contains 14 residues. V shed 4 bases, J shed 4 bases, and the junction held 4 bases outside the gene matches. CDR3 amino acids: CASSPDRGNQPQHF. The CDR3 DNA reads as TGTGCCAGCAGCCCAGACAGGGGAAATCAGCCCCAGCATTTT. The variable domain in full, with the rest retrieved from reference TRBV5-8 and TRBJ1-5, is EAGVTQSPTHLIKTRGQQATLRCSPISGHTSVYWYQQALGLGLQFLLWYDEGEERNRGNFPPRFSGRQFPNYSSELNVNALELEDSALYLCASSPDRGNQPQHFGDGTRLSIL.

CDR3 coding DNA: TGTGCCAGCAGCTTACCCTCGTACGAGCAGTACTTC. This gives the protein CASSLPSYEQYF. The V call is TRBV7-2, the J call TRBJ2-7, with D uncertain. V lost 2 bases, J lost 4 bases, and 6 bases lay in between. This CDR3 is built from 12 residues. Germline-derived CDR1 and CDR2 are SGHTA and FQGNSA.

This rearrangement joins TRBV7-2 to TRBJ1-1; D remains unclear. The V end lost 5 bases, the J end lost 2 bases, and 12 bases lay between the germline ends. This CDR3 is built from 14 residues. Germline-derived CDR1 and CDR2 are SGHTA and FQGNSA. CDR3 in DNA: TGTGCCAGCAGCCCCCCACGCACTAACACTGAAGCTTTCTTT. This translates into CASSPPRTNTEAFF.

The gene calls are TRBV30 and TRBJ1-2; D is unresolved. The V end was cut by 2 bases, the J end by 7 bases, with 14 bases between. Germline V lookup: CDR1 GTSNPN, CDR2 SVGIG (reference sequence). The CDR3 loop spans 13 amino acids. The CDR3 DNA reads TGTGCCTGGAGTTTAACAGATATCTCTGGCTACACCTTC. Its protein is CAWSLTDISGYTF.

This rearrangement joins TRBV3-1 (or the pseudogene TRBV3-2) to TRBJ2-5; TRBD2 aligns across 12 bases. CDR3 size: 18 residues. Germline CDR1 reads LGHDT; CDR2 reads YNNKEL (reference sequence). Germline trimming cut 3 bases from V and 5 bases from J; bases unmatched to any gene: 13. Written as DNA, the CDR3 is TGTGCCAGCAGCCAGGGACTAGCGGGCCCTTCGGTGAGGGAGACCCAGTACTTC. Amino acid sequence: CASSQGLAGPSVRETQYF.

V and J are TRBV11-2 and TRBJ2-3; 11 positions agree with TRBD2. J gave up 2 bases and V 2 bases, and 9 bases lay outside the gene matches. Germline lookup yields CDR1 SGHAT and CDR2 FQNNGV. The CDR3 consists of 18 residues. The CDR3 region is CASSLILTSGTFTDTQYF. Here the CDR3 DNA reads TGTGCCAGCAGCTTAATCTTGACTAGCGGGACCTTCACAGATACGCAGTATTTT.

This clone rates as medium-sized. V is TRBV7-9 and J is TRBJ1-2; 10 bases fit TRBD1. The CDR3 totals 14 residues. V shed 5 bases and J 3 bases; nucleotides not matched to a gene: 3. Germline CDR1 SEHNR, CDR2 FQNEAQ (reference sequence). The CDR3 loop is CASSRDRGDYGYTF. For the CDR3, the DNA is TGTGCCAGCAGCCGGGACAGGGGCGACTATGGCTACACCTTC. Supplemented by reference TRBV7-9 and TRBJ1-2, the full variable domain reads DTGVSQNPRHKITKRGQNVTFRCDPISEHNRLYWYRQTLGQGPEFLTYFQNEAQLEKSRLLSDRFSAERPKGSFSTLEIQRTEQGDSAMYLCASSRDRGDYGYTFGSGTRLTVV.

The rearrangement links TRBV5-1 to TRBJ2-5; possible D gene TRBD2, 6 bases. The CDR3 is made up of 14 amino acids. V was cut by 0 bases and J by 5 bases, with 11 bases left in between. Germline V lookup: CDR1 SGHRS, CDR2 YFSETQ. CDR3: CASSLDYAGETQYF. CDR3 in DNA: TGCGCCAGCAGCTTGGACTACGCGGGGGAGACCCAGTACTTC.

The chain carries TRBV5-1 and TRBJ2-3; TRBD1 aligns across 9 bases. The CDR3 contains 16 residues. Losses at the gene ends were 0 bases for V and 4 bases for J; bases not matched to a gene: 6. Germline lookup yields CDR1 SGHRS and CDR2 YFSETQ. The CDR3 region has the DNA TGCGCCAGCAGCTTGGACCTGACAGGGGGTGCAGATACGCAGTATTTT. It is translated as CASSLDLTGGADTQYF.

There are a few counts of this clone. The V call is TRBV5-6, the J call TRBJ2-2, with TRBD2 matching over 7 bases. V shed 2 bases and J 7 bases; nucleotides not matched to a gene: 8. The CDR3 runs 15 residues. The germline CDR1 and CDR2 sequences are SGHDT and YYEEEE. CDR3 residues: CASSFGGGPDGELFF. In nucleotides, the CDR3 is TGTGCCAGCAGCTTTGGGGGAGGGCCGGACGGGGAGCTGTTTTTT.

This clone was seen just once. V usage is TRBV6-5 and J usage is TRBJ2-7; 7 nucleotides align to TRBD1. The CDR3 covers 15 residues. Per the germline V gene, CDR1 is MNHEY and CDR2 is SVGAGI. V lost 7 bases to trimming and J lost 0 bases; unmatched junction nucleotides: 9. CDR3 residues: CASNPGGRSSYEQYF. In DNA, the CDR3 is TGTGCCAGCAACCCAGGGGGTAGGAGCTCCTACGAGCAGTACTTC.

The chain has TRBV12-3 or TRBV12-4 and TRBJ2-5; D not resolved. V was clipped by 2 bases and J by 8 bases, with 6 bases between them. The CDR3 is 11 residues long. CDR3 region: CASSLQNTQYF. The CDR3 DNA follows: TGTGCCAGCAGTTTACAGAATACCCAGTACTTC.

Regarding this clone: The germline gene is not matched at one end of the junction; a read error may be the cause. The chain combines TRBV11-2 with TRBJ2-2; 11 positions agree with TRBD1. CDR1 is SGHAT and CDR2 is FQNNGV in the germline V gene. The length of the CDR3 is 16 residues. CDR3 region: CASTLWTGGFAGELFF. Written as DNA, the CDR3 is TGTGCCAGCACCTTATGGACAGGGGGCTTTGCCGGGGAGCTGTTTTTT.

V is TRBV5-1 and J is TRBJ1-1; possibly TRBD1 for D (6 bases). V shed 6 bases and J shed 2 bases, with 17 bases lying between them. In germline, CDR1 is SGHRS, CDR2 YFSETQ. This CDR3 region has 15 residues. The CDR3 nucleotides read TGCGCCAGCACCCCGGACAGTAGGGCAAACACTGAAGCTTTCTTT. Protein: CASTPDSRANTEAFF.

J is TRBJ2-3 and V is TRBV6-5; D might be TRBD2 (6 bases). V was shortened by 2 bases and J by 9 bases, with 6 bases between the two germline ends. CDR1 and CDR2 from the germline V gene are MNHEY and SVGAGI. CDR3 length equals 11 residues. CDR3 protein: CASSYGGTQYF. The CDR3 DNA reads as TGTGCCAGCAGTTACGGGGGGACGCAGTATTTT.

V and J are TRBV7-6 and TRBJ2-7; 12 nucleotides line up with TRBD1. The CDR3 extends over 14 amino acids. Germline assignment: CDR1 SGHVS and CDR2 FNYEAQ. The V segment lost 5 bases and the J segment 5 bases; nucleotides outside the gene matches: 4. DNA of the CDR3: TGTGCCAGCAGCCAGGGACAGGGGGCGGACGAGCAGTACTTC. Translated: CASSQGQGADEQYF. The complete variable domain, with remaining parts taken from reference TRBV7-6 and TRBJ2-7, reads GAGVSQSPRYKVTKRGQDVALRCDPISGHVSLYWYRQALGQGPEFLTYFNYEAQQDKSGLPNDRFSAERPEGSISTLTIQRTEQRDSAMYRCASSQGQGADEQYFGPGTRLTVT.

This clone was picked up one time. The chain employs TRBV5-1 and TRBJ2-7; D is undetermined. Deletions cut 3 bases from V and 6 bases from J, with 16 bases between. Germline V gene sequence: CDR1 SGHRS, CDR2 YFSETQ. The CDR3 loop spans 14 amino acids. In DNA form, the CDR3 reads TGCGCCAGCAGCTCCCAGGATGTTACTTCCGAGCAGTACTTC. Its translation: CASSSQDVTSEQYF.

The DNA for the CDR3 is TGTGCCAGCAGCTTAGAATCGCTAGCGGGAGGGCCCTCTACCGGGGAGCTGTTTTTT. Translating it yields CASSLESLAGGPSTGELFF. The V call is TRBV7-9, the J call TRBJ2-2; 12 bases align to TRBD2. The ends lost 1 base at V and 5 bases at J; junction bases unmatched: 11. There are 19 residues in the CDR3. CDR1 SEHNR and CDR2 FQNEAQ come from the germline V gene (reference sequence).

This chain links TRBV3-1 (or the pseudogene TRBV3-2) with TRBJ1-3; weak D call: TRBD1 (6 bases). The germline CDR1 and CDR2 sequences are LGHDT and YNNKEL (reference sequence). The CDR3 runs 15 residues. Trimming pared 5 bases from V and 0 bases from J, leaving 11 bases between. In nucleotides, the CDR3 is TGTGCCAGCAGCGCACAGGGTTTCTCTGGAAACACCATATATTTT. Translation: CASSAQGFSGNTIYF.

The table lists this clone with a count of one. V gene TRBV4-2 combines with J gene TRBJ1-1; TRBD1 matches at 10 bases. Germline lookup yields CDR1 LGHNA and CDR2 YNFKEQ. This CDR3 comprises 16 residues. V lost 0 bases and J lost 4; bases outside the gene matches: 5. This CDR3 reads CASSQDRGQGSTEAFF. The CDR3 DNA follows: TGTGCCAGCAGCCAAGATCGGGGACAGGGGAGCACTGAAGCTTTCTTT.

The chain joins TRBV6-5 to TRBJ2-3; 8 nucleotides match TRBD2. With 8 bases clipped from V and 2 bases from J, the junction kept 3 bases outside the gene matches. From germline, CDR1 is MNHEY and CDR2 SVGAGI. The CDR3 is 13 amino acids. The CDR3 nucleotides read TGTGCCAGCGAACTAGCGGACACAGATACGCAGTATTTT. It is translated as CASELADTDTQYF.

J is TRBJ2-7 and V is TRBV19, with 12 positions matching TRBD1. The germline gives CDR1 LNHDA, CDR2 SQIVND (reference sequence). Trimming at V came to 9 bases and at J to 7 bases, leaving 10 bases not matched to a gene. CDR3 length: 14 residues. CDR3 sequence reads: CASQGGQGALEQYF. CDR3 DNA sequence: TGTGCCAGCCAAGGGGGACAGGGGGCGTTGGAGCAGTACTTC.

The CDR3 DNA follows: TGTGCCAGCAGCCTCACTAGCTCCGGAGAGACCCAGTACTTC. Protein: CASSLTSSGETQYF. This chain joins TRBV7-2 and TRBJ2-5, with D possibly being TRBD2 (6 bases). V lost 5 bases and J lost 4, with 14 bases in between. Germline CDR1 reads SGHTA; CDR2 reads FQGNSA. The CDR3 sequence is 14 residues long.

The chain combines TRBV20-1 with TRBJ1-2; D not certain. Trimming removed 1 base at V and 13 bases at J, with 4 bases between. The CDR3 runs 8 residues. CDR1 is DFQATT and CDR2 is SNEGSKA in the germline V gene (reference sequence). The CDR3 is CSARGLTF. In nucleotides, the CDR3 is TGCAGTGCTAGAGGTCTCACCTTC.

The chain combines TRBV7-9 with TRBJ2-1; 8 positions agree with TRBD2. The CDR3 runs to 16 residues. CDR1 is SEHNR, CDR2 FQNEAQ, per germline (reference sequence). After removal of 0 bases from V and 7 bases from J, the junction contained 8 bases not matched to a gene. This chain's CDR3 is CASSLAGTSKANEQFF. CDR3 coding DNA: TGTGCCAGCAGCTTAGCCGGGACTAGTAAGGCGAATGAGCAGTTCTTC.

This rearrangement joins TRBV7-9 to TRBJ1-2; D remains ambiguous. Per the germline V gene, CDR1 is SEHNR and CDR2 is FQNEAQ (reference sequence). V shed 4 bases and J shed 10 bases, with 13 bases lying between them. This CDR3 contains 12 residues. The CDR3 sequence: CASSSGLMDYTF. In DNA form, the CDR3 reads TGTGCCAGCAGCTCCGGGTTAATGGACTACACCTTC. The full variable domain, in which reference TRBV7-9 and TRBJ1-2 provide the parts outside the CDR3, is DTGVSQNPRHKITKRGQNVTFRCDPISEHNRLYWYRQTLGQGPEFLTYFQNEAQLEKSRLLSDRFSAERPKGSFSTLEIQRTEQGDSAMYLCASSSGLMDYTFGSGTRLTVV.

The V gene is TRBV29-1, the J gene TRBJ2-2; maybe TRBD2 (6 bases). The CDR3 consists of 12 residues. Germline loops: CDR1 SQVTM, CDR2 ANQGSEA. Trimming took 7 bases from V and 10 from J, leaving 16 bases between them. DNA for the CDR3: TGCAGCGCTCGACTAGTCCGTTCGGAGCTGTTTTTT. Amino acid sequence: CSARLVRSELFF.